The rows below give T cell receptor beta chains drawn from one sample of a study of T cells in Graves' hyperthyroidism and ophthalmopathy. TCRdb re-analysed the multiplex PCR reads in MiXCR, keeping a single row per CDR3 protein. The sample consists of around 440,000 distinct CDR3 sequences, roughly 14% of them appearing once. Source material: blood. The receptors were sampled from a woman younger than 30 with Graves' hyperthyroidism. Both conserved end residues are part of each CDR3. D genes are given only for firm matches. A clone size is listed for some rows: how often the clone was seen (once, few, many), or a class if it is expanded.

TRBD2 TRBJ2-7 14 many TRBV20-1 TGCAGTGCCTTGCCGGGACTAGCTGGTCGGGGGCAGTACTTC CSALPGLAGRGQYF
. TRBJ2-1 16 many TRBV14 TGTGCCAGCAGCCAAGTCCCCGGGAATTCCTACAATGAGCAGTTCTTC CASSQVPGNSYNEQFF
. TRBJ2-5 16 many TRBV18 TGTGCCAGCTCACCACAGGGGGGGGAGTACCAAGAGACCCAGTACTTC CASSPQGGEYQETQYF
. TRBJ2-7 16 . TRBV6-2/TRBV6-3 TGTGCCGGCAGTTACTCGAGGGGGGGCGTTAGGTACGAGCAGTACTTC CAGSYSRGGVRYEQYF
. TRBJ1-1 15 many TRBV19 TGTGCCAGTAGCCCGACCGGACGAGCGAACACTGAAGCTTTCTTT CASSPTGRANTEAFF
TRBD2 TRBJ2-2 14 . TRBV20-1 TGCAGTGCCTCCCGCGCGGGAGTCACCGGGGAGCTGTTTTTT CSASRAGVTGELFF
. TRBJ2-3 15 . TRBV9 TGTGCCAGCAGCGTAGGTTTGGACCACACAGATACGCAGTATTTT CASSVGLDHTDTQYF
TRBD2 TRBJ2-3 15 many TRBV6-1 TGTGCCAGCAGTGAGGAAGCGGGGGGCACAGATACGCAGTATTTT CASSEEAGGTDTQYF
TRBD2 TRBJ2-7 15 many TRBV6-1 TGTGCCAGCAGTGATAACCCATCGGGGGGATACGAGCAGTACTTC CASSDNPSGGYEQYF
. TRBJ2-6 15 few TRBV19 TGTGCCAGTAGTATGAAGTACTCTGGGGCCAACGTCCTGACTTTC CASSMKYSGANVLTF
. TRBJ2-7 13 many TRBV12-3/TRBV12-4 TGTGCCAGCACCGCAGGGGTCCCGGGGGAGCAGTACTTC CASTAGVPGEQYF
. TRBJ2-2 16 few TRBV4-1 TGCGCCAGCAGCCAGAACGCGGTATTAGGTTCCGGGGAGCTGTTTTTT CASSQNAVLGSGELFF
. TRBJ1-3 13 many TRBV12-3/TRBV12-4 TGTGCCAGCAGGCGATCCTCTGGAAACACCATATATTTT CASRRSSGNTIYF
. TRBJ2-7 13 many TRBV4-2 TGTGCCAGCAGCCAAGAACTGGCCTACGAGCAGTACTTC CASSQELAYEQYF
. TRBJ1-1 16 many TRBV15 TGTGCCACCAGCAGAGATTTCCTCCTCATGAACACTGAAGCTTTCTTT CATSRDFLLMNTEAFF
TRBD1 TRBJ2-7 15 many TRBV30 TGTGCCTGGACCTCTAGACAGGGGCATTCCTACGAGCAGTACTTC CAWTSRQGHSYEQYF
TRBD2 TRBJ2-7 15 many TRBV7-2 TGTGCCAGCAGCTCTAGCGGGGGGGTTATCTACGAGCAGTACTTC CASSSSGGVIYEQYF
. TRBJ1-1 13 many TRBV12-3/TRBV12-4 TGTGCCAGCCTAGGGCCCTTGGGGACTGAAGCTTTCTTT CASLGPLGTEAFF
. TRBJ2-5 14 many TRBV2 TGTGCCAGCAGTGACAACCAGGACCAAGAGACCCAGTACTTC CASSDNQDQETQYF
TRBD1 TRBJ2-2 16 many TRBV7-9 TGTGCCAGCAGCTTAGACGGGACAGGGTCCACCGGGGAGCTGTTTTTT CASSLDGTGSTGELFF
TRBD2 TRBJ2-1 13 many TRBV12-3/TRBV12-4 TGTGCCAGCAGACTAGCGGGGGGGCAAGAGCAGTTCTTC CASRLAGGQEQFF
. TRBJ2-3 15 many TRBV3-1 TGTGCCAGCAGCCCTCAACCAGGGCCGACAGATACGCAGTATTTT CASSPQPGPTDTQYF
. TRBJ2-7 14 many TRBV6-5 TGTGCCAGCAGTTACGGGGCACAGGCCTACGAGCAGTACTTC CASSYGAQAYEQYF
TRBD2 TRBJ2-5 21 . TRBV7-3 TGTGCCAGTAGTATGCTTTTGGCGGGGGGACTAGCGGGATCTCTCGTTGAGACCCAGTACTTC CASSMLLAGGLAGSLVETQYF
. TRBJ1-1 11 many TRBV20-1 TGCAGTGCTAGCAGGGGTGACGACGCTTTCTTT CSASRGDDAFF
TRBD1 TRBJ1-2 13 few TRBV12-3/TRBV12-4 TGTGCCAGCTCCAGGGGGGGCCCCGATGGCTACACCTTC CASSRGGPDGYTF
. TRBJ1-1 13 many TRBV11-3 TGTGCCAGCAGCCCCTCCGTTTATACACAAGCTTTCTTT CASSPSVYTQAFF
. TRBJ2-7 14 many TRBV2 TGTGCCAGCAGTCTTCTCAACGGCCCCTACGAGCAGTACTTC CASSLLNGPYEQYF
. TRBJ1-1 11 . TRBV29-1 TGCAGCGTCGGCAGGACGACTGAAGCTTTCTTT CSVGRTTEAFF
. TRBJ1-5 16 . TRBV6-5 TGTGCCAGCACGTTGGACAGATCCTATAGCAATCAGCCCCAGCATTTT CASTLDRSYSNQPQHF
. TRBJ1-2 14 few TRBV6-1 TGTGCCAGCAGTCCCAGGGAGGGTGGGTATGGCTACACCTTC CASSPREGGYGYTF
. TRBJ1-2 13 many TRBV6-5 TGTGCCAGCAGTTACGGGCGAGGGTGGGGCTACACCTTC CASSYGRGWGYTF
. TRBJ2-3 15 . TRBV5-4 TGTGCCAGCAGCCGGAGGCAGGGCGGCACAGATACGCAGTATTTT CASSRRQGGTDTQYF
TRBD2 TRBJ2-1 14 many TRBV6-1 TGTGCCAGCCTAGCGGGGGAATCCTACAATGAGCAGTTCTTC CASLAGESYNEQFF
. TRBJ1-6 12 many TRBV3-1 TGTGCCAGCAGCCAGCGGGATTCACCCCTCCACTTT CASSQRDSPLHF
. TRBJ2-1 14 few TRBV9 TGTGCCAGCAGCGTATCCCCGAATGCTAATGAGCAGTTCTTC CASSVSPNANEQFF
TRBD1 TRBJ2-1 18 many TRBV7-9 TGTGCCAGCAGCCACCTGCCCGATAGGGGGCGCGACCACAATGAGCAGTTCTTC CASSHLPDRGRDHNEQFF
. TRBJ2-7 12 many TRBV27 TGTGCCAGCGGGACCTACTCCTACGAGCAGTACTTC CASGTYSYEQYF
TRBD1 TRBJ1-2 13 few TRBV28 TGTGCCAGCAGTTTACAGGGGGTGAATGGCTACACCTTC CASSLQGVNGYTF
. TRBJ1-6 14 many TRBV2 TGTGCCAGCAGTGGGGACGGCGAGAATTCACCCCTCCACTTT CASSGDGENSPLHF
. TRBJ2-3 14 many TRBV12-5 TGTGCTAGTGGTTTTGGTATGGGCGGTGATACGCAGTATTTT CASGFGMGGDTQYF
TRBD2 TRBJ2-2 17 many TRBV6-1 TGTGCCAGCAGTAGCCCCTCTAGCGGGAGGCTCACCGGGGAGCTGTTTTTT CASSSPSSGRLTGELFF
. TRBJ1-1 13 few TRBV6-2/TRBV6-3 TGTGCCAGCAGTTACACGGCGGGGTTTGGAGCTTTCTTT CASSYTAGFGAFF
TRBD2 TRBJ2-3 17 many TRBV6-1 TGTGCCAGCAAGGGACTAGCGGGGGGCTTTAGCACAGATACGCAGTATTTT CASKGLAGGFSTDTQYF